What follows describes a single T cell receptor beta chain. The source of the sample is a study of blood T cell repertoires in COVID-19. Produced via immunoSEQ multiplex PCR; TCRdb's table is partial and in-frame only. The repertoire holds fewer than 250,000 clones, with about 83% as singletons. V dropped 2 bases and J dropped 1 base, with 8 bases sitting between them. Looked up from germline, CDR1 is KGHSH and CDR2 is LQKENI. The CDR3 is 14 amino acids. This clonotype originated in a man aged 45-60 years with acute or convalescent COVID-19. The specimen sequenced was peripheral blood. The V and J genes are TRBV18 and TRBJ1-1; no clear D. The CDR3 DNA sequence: TGTGCCAGCTCACCAAACGGAGCGAACACTGAAGCTTTCTTT. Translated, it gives CASSPNGANTEAFF.